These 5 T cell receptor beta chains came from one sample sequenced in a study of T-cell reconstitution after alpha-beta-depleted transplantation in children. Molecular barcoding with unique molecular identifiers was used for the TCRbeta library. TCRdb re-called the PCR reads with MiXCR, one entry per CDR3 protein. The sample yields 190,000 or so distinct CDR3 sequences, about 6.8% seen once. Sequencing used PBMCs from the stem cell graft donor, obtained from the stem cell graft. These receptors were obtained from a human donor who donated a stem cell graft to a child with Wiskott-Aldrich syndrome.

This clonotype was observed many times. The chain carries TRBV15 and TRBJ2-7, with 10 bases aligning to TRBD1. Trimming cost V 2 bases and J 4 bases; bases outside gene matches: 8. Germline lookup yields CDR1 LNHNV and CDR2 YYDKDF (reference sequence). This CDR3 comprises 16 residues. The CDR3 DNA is TGTGCCACCAGCAGACTACCTGGACAGGGGGTATACGAGCAGTACTTC. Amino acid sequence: CATSRLPGQGVYEQYF. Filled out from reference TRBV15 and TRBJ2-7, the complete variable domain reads DAMVIQNPRYQVTQFGKPVTLSCSQTLNHNVMYWYQQKSSQAPKLLFHYYDKDFNNEADTPDNFQSRRPNTSFCFLDIRSPGLGDTAMYLCATSRLPGQGVYEQYFGPGTRLTVT.

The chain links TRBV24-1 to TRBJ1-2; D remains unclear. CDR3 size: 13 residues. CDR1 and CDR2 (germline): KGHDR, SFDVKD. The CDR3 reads CGTIYLKDSGYTF. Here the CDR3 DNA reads TGTGGGACCATTTATTTGAAGGATTCTGGCTACACCTTC.

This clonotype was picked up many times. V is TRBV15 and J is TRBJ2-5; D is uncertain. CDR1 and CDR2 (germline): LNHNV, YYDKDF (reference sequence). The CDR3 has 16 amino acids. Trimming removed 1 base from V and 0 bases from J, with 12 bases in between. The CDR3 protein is CATSRAISGDQETQYF. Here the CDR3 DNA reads TGTGCCACCAGCAGAGCAATCTCGGGCGACCAAGAGACCCAGTACTTC.

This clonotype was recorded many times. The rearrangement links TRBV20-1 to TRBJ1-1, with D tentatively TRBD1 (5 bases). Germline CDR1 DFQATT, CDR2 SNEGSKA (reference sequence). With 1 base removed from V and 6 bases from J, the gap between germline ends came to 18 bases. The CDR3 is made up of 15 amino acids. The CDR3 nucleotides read TGCAGTGCTAGAGCTGATATTCAGGGTGTTCCTGAAGCTTTCTTT. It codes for CSARADIQGVPEAFF.

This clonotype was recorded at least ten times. The CDR3 protein is CASSYPGGETPEAFF. The CDR3 region has the DNA TGTGCCAGCAGTTACCCCGGAGGGGAAACTCCTGAAGCTTTCTTT. The gene calls are TRBV6-5 and TRBJ1-1, with D possibly TRBD1 on 5 matching bases. CDR1 and CDR2 from the germline V gene are MNHEY and SVGAGI. This CDR3 has 15 residues. Trimming took 2 bases from V and 6 from J, leaving 16 bases between them.